This is a list of T cell receptor beta chains from one sample in a study of T cells in Graves' hyperthyroidism and ophthalmopathy. Via MiXCR, TCRdb re-called the multiplex PCR reads, giving one row per CDR3 protein. The sample lists around 520,000 distinct CDR3 sequences; approximately 15% were seen once. Specimen: blood. The receptor source for this set is a woman between 40 and 55 years old with Graves' hyperthyroidism. Both conserved end residues are part of each CDR3. The order of the fields is clone size, J gene, D gene, V gene, CDR3 length, CDR3 DNA, CDR3 protein. D genes are given only for firm matches. Expanded clones are given a class, and other clones once, few, many or no size at all.

>.|TRBJ1-1|TRBD1|TRBV6-1|17
TGTGCCAGCAGTGGGAAACGGGACAGTTCTTTGCACACTGGAGCTTTCTTT
CASSGKRDSSLHTGAFF
>.|TRBJ2-5|.|TRBV20-1|13
TGCAGTGCTAGAGATGAGGGGCGAGAGACCCAGTACTTC
CSARDEGRETQYF
>many|TRBJ1-2|.|TRBV18|12
TGTGCCAGCTCACCTGTCTGGTATGGCTACACCTTC
CASSPVWYGYTF
>.|TRBJ2-3|.|TRBV20-1|13
TGCAGTGCTACAATGCCGATCACAGATACGCAGTATTTT
CSATMPITDTQYF
>many|TRBJ1-1|.|TRBV6-1|12
TGTGCCAGCAGTGAGTCGGTGACAGAAGCTTTCTTT
CASSESVTEAFF
>many|TRBJ2-7|TRBD1|TRBV7-9|15
TGTGCCAGCAGCGCGGCAGGGGGATATCGCTACGAGCAGTACTTC
CASSAAGGYRYEQYF
>.|TRBJ2-3|.|TRBV6-1|14
TGTGCCAGCACTAATCCCGGGCGCACAGATACGCAGTATTTT
CASTNPGRTDTQYF
>many|TRBJ2-1|.|TRBV5-1|15
TGCGCCAGCAGCTTGGCGGGACCTCCCTACAATGAGCAGTTCTTC
CASSLAGPPYNEQFF
>few|TRBJ2-7|TRBD2|TRBV6-1|15
TGTGCCAGCCGAGAGTATCTAGCGGGACTATACGAGCAGTACTTC
CASREYLAGLYEQYF
>many|TRBJ1-4|TRBD1|TRBV29-1|15
TGCAGCGTTCGGGACAGGGGGCAGGCTAATGAAAAACTGTTTTTT
CSVRDRGQANEKLFF
>.|TRBJ2-7|TRBD2|TRBV7-2|16
TGTGCCAGCAGCTTAGCGGAACTAGCGGGGGCCTACGAGCAGTACTTC
CASSLAELAGAYEQYF
>many|TRBJ1-1|TRBD1|TRBV6-1|12
TGTGCCAGCAGTTGGTCAGGGGGCGAAGCTTTCTTT
CASSWSGGEAFF
>many|TRBJ2-7|TRBD2|TRBV6-2/TRBV6-3|11
TGTGCCAGCACAGGACTAGACGAGCAGTACTTC
CASTGLDEQYF
>many|TRBJ2-1|.|TRBV20-1|14
TGCAGTGCCACCGGGAGTTCCTCCTACAATGAGCAGTTCTTC
CSATGSSSYNEQFF
>many|TRBJ2-5|.|TRBV20-1|19
TGCAGTGCTAGAGATCATAACTCGGCCCCCCAGAACGTCCGAGAGACCCAGTACTTC
CSARDHNSAPQNVRETQYF
>many|TRBJ1-1|TRBD1|TRBV19|17
TGTGCCAGTAGTATAGAACGCAGGGGGCTTGGGAACACTGAAGCTTTCTTT
CASSIERRGLGNTEAFF
>few|TRBJ2-2|.|TRBV20-1|13
TGCGGCGGGAAGGCCAAGGCGACCGGGGAGCTGTTTTTT
CGGKAKATGELFF
>many|TRBJ2-7|TRBD1|TRBV12-3/TRBV12-4|15
TGTGCCAGCAGCCAATCGCCCTGGACAGGGGCCGAGCAGTACTTC
CASSQSPWTGAEQYF
>.|TRBJ2-2|TRBD2|TRBV3-1|16
TGTGCCAGCAGCGAAAGTTGGGAGGGAACAGGCGGGGAGCTGTTGTTT
CASSESWEGTGGELLF
>many|TRBJ2-1|.|TRBV5-1|14
TGCGCCAGCAGTCGCCATATAAGCTACAATGAGCAGTTCTTC
CASSRHISYNEQFF
>many|TRBJ2-6|.|TRBV2|16
TGTGCCAGCAGGAGAACTCAGGGGACTGGGGCCAACGTCCTGACTTTC
CASRRTQGTGANVLTF
>.|TRBJ2-1|TRBD2|TRBV20-1|14
TGCAGTGCCCGCTCTACTAGCGGGAGTAGTGAGCAGTTCTTC
CSARSTSGSSEQFF
>many|TRBJ2-5|.|TRBV18|14
TGTGCCAGCTCCCCGTCAAGCGGACAAGAGACCCAGTACTTC
CASSPSSGQETQYF
>many|TRBJ2-7|.|TRBV3-1|15
TGTGCCAGCAGCCATAAACGGCAGAGCTCCTACGAGCAGTACTTC
CASSHKRQSSYEQYF
>few|TRBJ1-4|.|TRBV20-1|16
TGCAGCTCCCGGCAGGCAGGCCTTGCAACTAATGAAAAACTGTTTTTT
CSSRQAGLATNEKLFF
>.|TRBJ2-2|.|TRBV5-1|18
TGCGCCAGCAGCTTGGCGCGGCCCCCGACCTCGAACACCGGGGAGCTGTTTTTT
CASSLARPPTSNTGELFF
>many|TRBJ1-5|.|TRBV19|14
TGTGCCAGTAGTACATCGACGATATCAGAGCCCCAGCATTTT
CASSTSTISEPQHF
>.|TRBJ2-2|.|TRBV20-1|12
TGCAGTGCTAGACAGGGTACCGGGGAGCTGTTTTTT
CSARQGTGELFF